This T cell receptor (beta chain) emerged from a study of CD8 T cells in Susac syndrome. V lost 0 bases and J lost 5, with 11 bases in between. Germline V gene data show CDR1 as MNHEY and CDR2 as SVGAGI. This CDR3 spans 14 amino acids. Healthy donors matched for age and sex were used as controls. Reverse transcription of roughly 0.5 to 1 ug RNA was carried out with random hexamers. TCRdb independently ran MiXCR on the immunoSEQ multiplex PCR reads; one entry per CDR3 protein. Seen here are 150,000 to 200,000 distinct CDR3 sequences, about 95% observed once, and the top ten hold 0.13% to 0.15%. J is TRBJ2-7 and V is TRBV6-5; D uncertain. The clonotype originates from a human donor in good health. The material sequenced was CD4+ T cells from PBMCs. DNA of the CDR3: TGTGCCAGCAGTTACTCGAAAATCAGGAACGAGCAGTACTTC. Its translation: CASSYSKIRNEQYF.